This entry concerns a single T cell receptor (beta chain). This clone was picked up a small number of times. Its antigen is currently not known. Base-call qualities are not available, and no considerably larger clone is one nucleotide away. The data were obtained in a study of cytomegalovirus exposure and HLA in healthy donors (dated 2017 in TCRdb). Turning to the overall study: An earlier analysis of approximately 640 of the donors reported roughly 300 Gb of sequence data and around 110 million unique TCR beta sequences from 150 million to 200 million T cells. An early release covering 550 to 650 HLA-typed donors comprised 300 to 350 gigabases of sequencing data and 85 million to 100 million unique TCR sequences. Of the 350 to 400 genotyped donors, about 84% fell in the genetic ancestry cluster associated with self-reported Caucasian donors. The study was designed to test whether signatures of past pathogen exposure could be identified by cataloging public T cell receptors. The study used immunosequencing to profile the T cell repertoires of some 600 subjects and linked those repertoires to cytomegalovirus serostatus. Besides the first cohort of approximately 710 subjects, a separate validation cohort made up of roughly 120 different subjects was used. To predict cytomegalovirus infection status, the study brought together high-throughput TCR immunosequencing, statistical association of individual TCRs with disease status, and machine learning. In a later analysis, previously published TCR beta repertoires from 550 to 750 donors were re-analyzed and high-resolution HLA genotyping was added so that TCR occurrence patterns could be studied. Rather than using new phenotypic data, the later analysis identified candidate immune exposures from TCR beta sequences and from how often those sequences occurred across donors. To decide whether each TCR beta V gene segment behaved as functional or pseudogenic, an earlier analysis of 587 of the donors relied on high-throughput TCR beta sequencing. Alongside the repertoire data, information on donor age, sex, ethnicity and CMV serostatus was compiled. A later genetic analysis took genome-wide SNP genotypes for about three fifths of the 666 donors and used that subset as a discovery cohort. All discovery cohort repertoires had been generated using a single sequencing platform. HLA typing covered class I and class II loci at four-digit resolution. The number of donors typed differed by locus, with roughly 629-640 for A, B, C, DRB1 and DQB1, 522 for DQA1, 600 to 610 for DPA1, and under 490 for DPB1. Several DR-DQ haplotypes were handled as single units for association and clustering because linkage in the cohort was strong. Among 398 genotyped donors of the cohort, an average of 235,054 unique TCR beta nucleotide sequences were sequenced per donor, about a sixth of them non-productive.

Library prep was done by the immunoSEQ multiplex PCR assay. The multiplex PCR relied on a mix of 60 forward primers for TCR Vbeta segments and 13 reverse primers for TCR Jbeta segments. Amplification of the CDR3 region of rearranged TCR beta genes was performed with a multiplex PCR assay on genomic DNA. Amplified TCR beta libraries were sequenced as 87-base-pair reads on the Illumina HiSeq System. Concerning the study's data processing: In a later analysis, about 80 million unique TCR beta chains were counted across the 650 to 750 repertoires, and about 9.9 million of these chains were shared by at least two donors. To remove PCR and sequencing errors, raw reads were error-corrected and collapsed into unique sequences using a nearest-neighbor algorithm that merged closely related sequences. To assign V, D and J gene segments, CDR3 sequences were aligned to IMGT reference sequences. For a sequence to be retained, a match of at least six nucleotides to both a V gene segment and a J gene segment was required. Rearrangements were called productive when the CDR3 lacked stop codons and stayed in frame with V and J; all others were non-productive. Following IMGT convention, CDR3 was defined as the stretch from the second conserved V-encoded cysteine up to the conserved J-encoded phenylalanine. Sequences without an unambiguous match to a single V gene segment were excluded from the earlier analysis of almost 600 of the donors. An earlier analysis of a few hundred of the donors called V segments functional above 56.7% productive rearrangements and segregating when the between-donor standard deviation exceeded 5%. A statistical classification framework was built to diagnose cytomegalovirus status from the catalog of TCR beta chain sequences. In a later analysis, V and J genes were assigned by comparing TCR nucleotide sequences against IMGT/GENE-DB human TR gene sequences. In a later analysis, CDR3 sequences and most-parsimonious VDJ recombination scenarios were assigned using the TCRdist pipeline. In a later analysis, each TCR beta chain was defined by its CDR3 amino acid sequence together with its V-gene family, and reads lacking a unique V-gene family were excluded. In a later analysis, 450 to 600 highly shared, low-generation-probability nucleotide sequences were removed to address suspected cross-contamination and a sequencing artifact. For each public chain, a later analysis derived a clonal expansion index from normalized ranks of inferred template counts within each repertoire. In a later analysis, generation probabilities were computed with a VDJ recombination model fitted to out-of-frame rearrangements, and the resulting probabilities were checked against IGoR. A later analysis scored TCR-TCR, TCR-HLA and TCR-CMV co-occurrence with hypergeometric tests, applying a repertoire-size bias correction to TCR pairs. A later analysis estimated false discovery rates by permuting HLA or CMV assignments 20 times. In a later analysis, co-occurring TCRs were grouped using DBSCAN, and TCRdist sequence similarity was added for clustering within HLA-allele-positive subsets. Repertoires with fewer than 30,000 or more than 120,000 public chains were left out of co-occurrence clustering, as were five repertoires with anomalous nucleotide sharing. The source is immuneACCESS, and TCRdb retained only in-frame sequences with V and J called. Part of the clones is not carried over; for the studies checked, unresolved V genes explain less than half of this, and the remainder is unexplained. D and trimming were read from the DNA, whereas the V and J calls and clone size are those reported in that table. Here the sample has more than 75,000 clones; 74% occur a single time. The ten top clones hold 9.1% of the sample.

CDR1 and CDR2 are read off the germline V gene (reference sequence) as MNHEY and SMNVEV. Including cysteine and phenylalanine, the CDR3 has 15 amino acids. The entry retains the CDR3 DNA only, 45 bases that are in frame from base 1. V is shortened by 3 bases, J by 7 bases, and the region joining them spans 16 bases. In total, 600 or so healthy bone marrow donors made up the cohort. At the time of sampling, every cohort member was nominally healthy, though immune exposures that went unrecorded were likely present. The donor tested CMV seropositive and was one of the 289 seropositive cohort members. Each donor provided a peripheral blood sample, and peripheral blood mononuclear cells were used for TCR beta sequencing. The Qiagen DNeasy Blood Extraction Kit was used to extract genomic DNA from the blood cell samples. The study at large found these results: In a later analysis, 15,000 to 20,000 TCR beta sequences were associated with specific HLA alleles at a false discovery rate of 0.05. Compared with the roughly 670-donor mean, donors in an Asian-associated ancestry cluster had fewer N-insertions in productive TCRs, according to a later genetic analysis. An association between a missense DCLRE1C variant and V-gene and J-gene trimming of TCR beta chains was found in a later genetic analysis and replicated in an independent cohort. CMV serostatus was the only immune exposure information available for the cohort. In both the original and validation cohorts, the classifier was reported to diagnose cytomegalovirus status with high specificity and sensitivity. The authors suggested that the approach could potentially be generalized to other disease states and immunological phenotypes. Only TCR beta chains were sequenced in this cohort, and the absence of alpha or paired-chain data limited detectable features. When HLA alleles, especially DR and DQ, strongly co-occurred, attributing TCR associations to individual alleles was difficult. A few of the identified cytomegalovirus-associated TCR beta chains were confirmed in vitro to be specific for cytomegalovirus antigens. Several of the top co-occurrence clusters appeared to be linked to parvovirus B19, influenza, CMV and Epstein-Barr virus, according to a later analysis. Compared with equally common non-associated chains, HLA-associated TCR beta chains in a later analysis were more clonally expanded and had lower generation probabilities. Linkage disequilibrium might explain the correlated functional status among segregating V segments, but an unknown experimental factor could not be ruled out. A total of fewer than 200 TCR beta chains were listed by the study as associated with cytomegalovirus. About 15 rarely observed V segments, including chromosome 9 orphons, were excluded from the earlier analysis of a few hundred of the donors because counts were too low. The 87-base-pair reads could not distinguish some IMGT-functional V segments, including TRBV6-2 and TRBV6-3, so those segments were excluded. Because HLA typing was unavailable for some donors at each locus, only the typed subset was used in association tests. Sequencing depth was assumed to be roughly uniform across donors in the presence/absence analyses, though that assumption may not hold. A further reported finding was that TCR beta sequences accurately predicted the HLA-A and HLA-B alleles for most subjects in the first cohort. A group of highly shared sequence variants was considered likely to be a technical artifact of the sequencing pipeline. While some public TCRs were present in many individuals, most TCR sequences turned up only very rarely across donors. A later analysis found that most CMV-associated TCR beta chains appeared HLA-restricted, with HLA associations seemingly driven largely by CMV exposure. According to a later analysis, TCR association rates differed among HLA loci, with DRB1 alleles showing the most associated TCRs and HLA-C alleles showing the fewest. Broadly in line with IMGT annotations, most TCR beta V segments showed up in productive rearrangements about 87% or about 30% of the time in an earlier analysis of several hundred of the donors.

This receptor was obtained from a man aged 40-55 years in good health and CMV-seropositive. The sample comprised PBMCs. The sequence is built from TRBV27 and TRBJ2-1; the D gene remains uncertain. The bases are TGTGCCAGCAGTTTCCCCCCCGAGGTGAGAAATGAGCAGTTCTTC. This sequence encodes CASSFPPEVRNEQFF.